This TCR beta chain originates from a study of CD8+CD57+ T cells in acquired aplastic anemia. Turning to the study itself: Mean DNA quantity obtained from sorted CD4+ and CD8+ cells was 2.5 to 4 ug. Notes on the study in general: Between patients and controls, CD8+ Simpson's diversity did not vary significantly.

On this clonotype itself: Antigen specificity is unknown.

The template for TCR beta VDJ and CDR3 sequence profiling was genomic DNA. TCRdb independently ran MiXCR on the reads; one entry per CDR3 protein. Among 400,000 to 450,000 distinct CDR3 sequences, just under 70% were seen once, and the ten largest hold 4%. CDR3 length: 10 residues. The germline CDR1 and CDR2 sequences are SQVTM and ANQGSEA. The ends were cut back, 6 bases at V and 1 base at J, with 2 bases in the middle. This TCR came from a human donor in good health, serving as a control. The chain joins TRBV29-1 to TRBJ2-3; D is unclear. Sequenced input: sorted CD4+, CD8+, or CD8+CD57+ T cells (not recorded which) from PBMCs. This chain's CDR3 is CSVRTDTQYF. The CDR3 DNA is TGCAGCGTACGCACAGATACGCAGTATTTT.